Listed below are T cell receptor beta chains from one sample, sequenced in a study of CD8 T cells in ankylosing spondylitis. One entry per CDR3 protein results from TCRdb running MiXCR on the 5' RACE reads. The sample holds under 200,000 distinct CDR3 sequences, around 13% seen once. The specimen sequenced was blood, either unsorted or a sorted T cell fraction (not recorded which). All receptors come from a female donor with ankylosing spondylitis or in good health (not recorded which). CDR3s include the opening cysteine and the closing phenylalanine or tryptophan. Fields, in order: V gene, J gene, D gene, clone size, CDR3 DNA, CDR3 protein. A D gene is named only where the DNA matches it firmly. Clone size is shown for a subset of rows, as once, few, many or a class of expanded clone.

v_gene: TRBV6-1; j_gene: TRBJ2-2; d_gene: .; abundance: .; CDR3nt: TGTGCCAGCAGATCAAGACAGGCGAGCACCGGGGAGCTGTTTTTT; CDR3aa: CASRSRQASTGELFF
v_gene: TRBV12-3/TRBV12-4; j_gene: TRBJ2-5; d_gene: .; abundance: .; CDR3nt: TGTGCCAGCAGTTTAAGTGGGAGGATGGAGACCCAGTACTTC; CDR3aa: CASSLSGRMETQYF
v_gene: TRBV11-2; j_gene: TRBJ2-1; d_gene: TRBD1; abundance: many; CDR3nt: TGTGCCAGCAGCTTAGGGGGGTCTCGGACAGGGGTTCGCAATGAGCAGTTCTTC; CDR3aa: CASSLGGSRTGVRNEQFF
v_gene: TRBV20-1; j_gene: TRBJ2-7; d_gene: TRBD2; abundance: many; CDR3nt: TGCAGTCCATATAGCGGGGGGGCCTACGAGCAGTACTTC; CDR3aa: CSPYSGGAYEQYF
v_gene: TRBV20-1; j_gene: TRBJ2-2; d_gene: TRBD2; abundance: few; CDR3nt: TGCAGTGCCAAGGGGGCGGGAGGGCCGAACGGGGAGCTGTTTTTT; CDR3aa: CSAKGAGGPNGELFF
v_gene: TRBV7-8; j_gene: TRBJ2-2; d_gene: .; abundance: .; CDR3nt: TGTGCCAGCAGCGGCGGACAGATTATCACCGGGGAGCTGTTTTTT; CDR3aa: CASSGGQIITGELFF
v_gene: TRBV6-1; j_gene: TRBJ1-2; d_gene: TRBD1; abundance: .; CDR3nt: TGTGCCAGCAAGAGAACCGGGACAGACGGCTACACCTTC; CDR3aa: CASKRTGTDGYTF
v_gene: TRBV29-1; j_gene: TRBJ1-2; d_gene: TRBD1; abundance: many; CDR3nt: TGCAGCGTCGGCGGGGGACAGGCCTATGGCTACACCTTC; CDR3aa: CSVGGGQAYGYTF
v_gene: TRBV7-9; j_gene: TRBJ2-3; d_gene: .; abundance: many; CDR3nt: TGTGCCAGCAGCACAAGCCCCACAGATACGCAGTATTTT; CDR3aa: CASSTSPTDTQYF
v_gene: TRBV9; j_gene: TRBJ2-7; d_gene: .; abundance: many; CDR3nt: TGTGCCAGCAGCGTAAGGGAGGCCAGCTCCTACGAGCAGTACTTC; CDR3aa: CASSVREASSYEQYF
v_gene: TRBV3-1; j_gene: TRBJ2-7; d_gene: .; abundance: .; CDR3nt: TGTGCCAGCTCCAAAGATGGCGGTTCTTCCTACGAGCAGTACTTC; CDR3aa: CASSKDGGSSYEQYF
v_gene: TRBV7-3; j_gene: TRBJ2-5; d_gene: .; abundance: few; CDR3nt: TGTGCCAGCAGCTCTCCGGGAGTCGAGACCCAGTACTTC; CDR3aa: CASSSPGVETQYF
v_gene: TRBV29-1; j_gene: TRBJ1-2; d_gene: .; abundance: many; CDR3nt: TGCAGCGTTGAAGATCTTGTGGAAGGTAATGGCTACACCTTC; CDR3aa: CSVEDLVEGNGYTF
v_gene: TRBV30; j_gene: TRBJ1-2; d_gene: TRBD1; abundance: few; CDR3nt: TGTGCCTGGAGTGTATTGACAGGGGCCTTTTCTGGCTACACCTTC; CDR3aa: CAWSVLTGAFSGYTF
v_gene: TRBV18; j_gene: TRBJ1-6; d_gene: .; abundance: many; CDR3nt: TGTGCCAGCTCACCGGACACGCACAATTCACCCCTCCACTTT; CDR3aa: CASSPDTHNSPLHF